This TCR beta chain was recorded in a study of T cells in Graves' hyperthyroidism and ophthalmopathy. Overall study findings and caveats: Most clonotypes expanded in thyroid above 0.001 were likewise present in blood. From stable hyperthyroidism, ophthalmopathy was set apart by a 13 V-J model.

TCR beta CDR3 regions were amplified from RNA transcripts. During a first-round RT-PCR of the TCR CDR3, the HTBI primer set was used. Using its own MiXCR run on the multiplex PCR reads, TCRdb lists one record per CDR3 protein. Among 500,000 to 600,000 distinct CDR3 sequences listed, 46% were seen once. About this clonotype: The target antigen is unknown.

V was cut by 6 bases and J by 12 bases, with 6 bases left in between. The CDR3 covers 8 residues. Germline CDR1 and CDR2: DFQATT and SNEGSKA (reference sequence). The sequencing sample was made of peripheral blood or thyroid tissue (not recorded which). This chain uses TRBV20-1 with TRBJ1-5; D is unclear. The receptor comes from an adult woman with Graves' disease, either hyperthyroidism or ophthalmopathy (not recorded which). CDR3 residues: CSAQDQHF. The DNA for the CDR3 is TGCAGTGCCCAGGACCAGCATTTT.